This passage covers 32 T cell receptor beta chains from one sample sequenced in a study of T cell repertoires in cytomegalovirus infection. Each CDR3 protein is one row after TCRdb ran MiXCR on the reads. Of over 250,000 distinct CDR3 sequences listed, roughly 26% are singletons. Material: PBMCs. The receptors originated from a human donor in good health (CMV status not recorded). Some clones in this sample may be carry-over from other donors' samples.

The rearrangement joins TRBV7-9 to TRBJ2-3; no reliable D call. Germline-derived CDR1 and CDR2 are SEHNR and FQNEAQ (reference sequence). The CDR3 sequence is 14 residues long. V dropped 0 bases and J dropped 4 bases, with 8 bases sitting between them. The CDR3 DNA follows: TGTGCCAGCAGCTTAGCGTTGTCTCCAGATACGCAGTATTTT. It yields the protein CASSLALSPDTQYF. The variable domain in full, completed from reference TRBV7-9 and TRBJ2-3, reads DTGVSQNPRHKITKRGQNVTFRCDPISEHNRLYWYRQTLGQGPEFLTYFQNEAQLEKSRLLSDRFSAERPKGSFSTLEIQRTEQGDSAMYLCASSLALSPDTQYFGPGTRLTVL.

This clonotype was counted many times. The genes are TRBV7-2 and TRBJ2-3, with 8 bases lining up with TRBD2. The CDR3 is made up of 17 amino acids. Germline assignment: CDR1 SGHTA and CDR2 FQGNSA. After removal of 5 bases from V and 4 bases from J, the junction contained 14 bases not matched to a gene. The CDR3 reads CASSRTFRAGGADTQYF. DNA for the CDR3: TGTGCCAGCAGCCGAACCTTCCGGGCCGGGGGGGCAGATACGCAGTATTTT.

This clonotype was counted many times. For the CDR3, the DNA is TGTGCCAGCAGTCGAGTAGACGAAAGTCACGAGCAGTACTTC. This encodes CASSRVDESHEQYF. The chain couples TRBV28 to TRBJ2-7, with no clear D. V was pared by 5 bases and J by 5 bases, with 16 bases between. There are 14 residues in the CDR3. Germline assignment: CDR1 MDHEN and CDR2 SYDVKM. The full variable domain, its missing parts supplied by reference TRBV28 and TRBJ2-7, is DVKVTQSSRYLVKRTGEKVFLECVQDMDHENMFWYRQDPGLGLRLIYFSYDVKMKEKGDIPEGYSVSREKKERFSLILESASTNQTSMYLCASSRVDESHEQYFGPGTRLTVT.

The table lists this clonotype with many counts. The rearrangement uses TRBV7-2 and TRBJ2-4; D might be TRBD1 (7 bases). This CDR3 contains 13 residues. The ends were cut back, 5 bases at V and 11 bases at J, with 16 bases in the middle. Germline-derived CDR1 and CDR2 are SGHTA and FQGNSA. The CDR3 region is CASSPQGGSVQYF. CDR3 nucleotide sequence: TGTGCCAGCAGCCCGCAGGGGGGATCGGTTCAGTACTTC.

The chain couples TRBV4-2 to TRBJ1-2; 7 nucleotides match TRBD1. Germline V gene sequence: CDR1 LGHNA, CDR2 YNFKEQ. CDR3 length: 17 amino acids. The J segment lost 4 bases and the V segment lost 2 bases, leaving 13 bases of the junction unmatched. The CDR3 loop reads CASSQLTGTVLSYGYTF. The CDR3, as DNA: TGTGCCAGCAGCCAACTGACCGGGACAGTGCTGTCCTATGGCTACACCTTC.

V is TRBV19 and J is TRBJ2-1; 8 bases fit TRBD2. CDR1 and CDR2 (germline): LNHDA, SQIVND (reference sequence). The CDR3 contains 18 residues. V gave up 7 bases and J gave up 0 bases; unmatched junction bases: 14. This chain's CDR3 is CASTLGSGGFVSYNEQFF. As DNA, the CDR3 is TGTGCCAGTACCTTGGGCAGCGGGGGTTTCGTCTCCTACAATGAGCAGTTCTTC.

This clonotype was seen repeatedly, ten times or more. The chain links TRBV5-5 to TRBJ1-1, with D perhaps matching TRBD1 (6 bases). The CDR3 length is 12 residues. CDR1 is SGHKS, CDR2 YYEKEE, per germline (reference sequence). Between the trimmed V and J ends, which lost 1 base and 8 bases, there was a span of 9 bases. Here the CDR3 DNA reads TGTGCCAGCAGCTTGATAGGACAGGAAGCTTTCTTT. Its protein product is CASSLIGQEAFF.

This clonotype showed up many times. V gene TRBV6-2 or TRBV6-3 combines with J gene TRBJ2-5; D is unclear. The V gene lost 0 bases and the J gene lost 0 bases, with 17 bases spanning the gap. The CDR3 runs to 18 residues. Per the germline V gene, CDR1 is MNHEY and CDR2 is SVGEGT. The CDR3 coding sequence is TGTGCCAGCAGTTACTCGAAGGGTTACAAATTAGACCAAGAGACCCAGTACTTC. It yields the protein CASSYSKGYKLDQETQYF.

The chain uses TRBV11-3 and TRBJ2-7; D might be TRBD1 or TRBD2, each matching 5 bases. The V end was cut by 0 bases, the J end by 4 bases, with 10 bases between. This CDR3 has 14 residues. The germline V gene has CDR1 SGHNT and CDR2 YENEEA. This CDR3 reads CASSLDGTSYEQYV. Written as DNA, the CDR3 is TGTGCCAGCAGCTTAGATGGGACCAGTTACGAGCAGTACGTC.

V is TRBV3-1 and J is TRBJ2-7, with D perhaps matching TRBD2 (6 bases). The CDR3 is 14 amino acids. Trimming left V 1 base short and J 4 bases short, with 11 bases between. From germline, CDR1 is LGHDT and CDR2 YNNKEL (reference sequence). CDR3 loop: CASSQGGEAYEQYF. The CDR3 region has the DNA TGTGCCAGCAGCCAAGGCGGGGAAGCGTACGAGCAGTACTTC.

This clonotype was counted many times. The chain joins TRBV11-3 to TRBJ2-2; unclear D gene. Trimming cost V 3 bases and J 3 bases, with 5 bases left between them. Germline lookup yields CDR1 SGHNT and CDR2 YENEEA. CDR3 length: 13 amino acids. DNA for the CDR3: TGTGCCAGCAGCTTCGGTGACACCGGGGAGCTGTTTTTT. Amino acids: CASSFGDTGELFF.

This clonotype has ten or more counts. The chain couples TRBV7-2 to TRBJ1-3; D call uncertain. Trimming cost V 3 bases and J 2 bases, with 8 bases left between them. This CDR3 comprises 14 residues. Germline V CDR1 and CDR2: SGHTA, FQGNSA. The CDR3 DNA is TGTGCCAGCAGCTTGGGTACCCCTGGAAACACCATATATTTT. It translates to CASSLGTPGNTIYF.

There are many counts of this clonotype. This chain uses TRBV7-2 with TRBJ1-2; 11 positions match TRBD1. Germline-derived CDR1 and CDR2 are SGHTA and FQGNSA. This CDR3 is 15 amino acids long. With V trimmed by 5 bases and J by 2 bases, 4 bases remained unmatched. The chain's CDR3 is CASSPRTGGNYGYTF. CDR3 nucleotide sequence: TGTGCCAGCAGCCCCAGGACAGGGGGCAACTATGGCTACACCTTC.

The chain links TRBV7-9 to TRBJ2-1, with 7 positions matching TRBD1. The V and J ends lost 3 bases and 9 bases, in that order; junction bases with no gene match: 14. Germline lookup yields CDR1 SEHNR and CDR2 FQNEAQ (reference sequence). CDR3 length: 16 amino acids. CDR3 DNA: TGTGCCAGCAGCTTTCCGGCGCAGGGGGAGTTCGGTGAGCAGTTCTTC. It codes for CASSFPAQGEFGEQFF.

The chain carries TRBV28 and TRBJ2-7, with TRBD1 matching 7 bases. The CDR3 consists of 16 residues. The V segment lost 4 bases and the J segment 2 bases; nucleotides outside the gene matches: 11. In germline, CDR1 is MDHEN, CDR2 SYDVKM. CDR3 nucleotide sequence: TGTGCCAGCAGTTCCCACCGGGGACAGACCCCCTACGAGCAGTACTTC. It translates to CASSSHRGQTPYEQYF.

This clonotype was observed a handful of times. The CDR3 region has the DNA TGTGCCAGCAGTTTACTTCCCGGGGAGCTGTTTTTT. Residues: CASSLLPGELFF. The gene calls are TRBV27 and TRBJ2-2, with D unclear. V lost 2 bases and J 6 bases, leaving 4 bases between the germline ends. The germline V gene has CDR1 MNHEY and CDR2 SMNVEV (reference sequence). This CDR3 contains 12 residues.

At least ten counts were recorded for this clonotype. V gene TRBV7-2 combines with J gene TRBJ1-1, with D possibly being TRBD1 (5 bases). The CDR3 has 15 residues. Deletions cut 1 base from V and 5 bases from J, with 14 bases between. Germline CDR1 and CDR2: SGHTA and FQGNSA. The CDR3 reads CASSLEGLQKTEAFF. CDR3 sequence (DNA): TGTGCCAGCAGCTTAGAGGGACTGCAAAAGACTGAAGCTTTCTTT.

The chain is built from TRBV29-1 and TRBJ2-1, with 15 positions matching TRBD2. The J segment lost 3 bases and the V segment lost 6 bases, leaving 3 bases of the junction unmatched. Germline CDR1 and CDR2: SQVTM and ANQGSEA. The CDR3 extends over 15 amino acids. CDR3 loop: CSVGTSGGFYNEQFF. The CDR3 DNA reads TGCAGCGTGGGGACTAGCGGGGGGTTCTACAATGAGCAGTTCTTC.

This clonotype was picked up many times. The chain carries TRBV7-2 and TRBJ1-5; 7 nucleotides align to TRBD1. Germline V CDR1 and CDR2: SGHTA, FQGNSA. The ends lost 0 bases at V and 3 bases at J; junction bases unmatched: 5. The CDR3 runs to 16 residues. The CDR3 sequence is CASSLAGTDFNQPQHF. In DNA, the CDR3 is TGTGCCAGCAGCTTAGCCGGGACAGACTTCAATCAGCCCCAGCATTTT.

This clonotype was counted only a few times. The rearrangement joins TRBV11-2 to TRBJ1-1; no definite D call. This CDR3 contains 14 residues. Trimming removed 0 bases at V and 5 bases at J, with 10 bases between. Germline CDR1 is SGHAT and CDR2 is FQNNGV. The chain's CDR3 is CASSLDVVVTEAFF. As DNA, the CDR3 is TGTGCCAGCAGCTTAGACGTAGTTGTTACTGAAGCTTTCTTT.

This clonotype was counted a few times. The chain carries TRBV6-2 or TRBV6-3 and TRBJ2-1; 15 bases align to TRBD2. This CDR3 is built from 16 residues. Germline-derived CDR1 and CDR2 are MNHEY and SVGEGT. V dropped 5 bases and J dropped 9; count of bases not matched to a gene: 8. As DNA, the CDR3 is TGTGCCAGCAGTGACCGGACTAGCGGGAGGGCCGGTGAGCAGTTCTTC. Translation gives CASSDRTSGRAGEQFF.

This clonotype was seen a few times. The chain combines TRBV4-1 with TRBJ2-1; tentative D call: TRBD1 (6 bases). CDR3 length: 16 residues. CDR1 MGHRA and CDR2 YSYEKL come from the germline V gene. V shed 4 bases and J shed 3 bases, with 16 bases lying between them. The CDR3 loop is CASSLAPGGSYNEQFF. DNA of the CDR3: TGCGCCAGCAGCCTCGCCCCTGGGGGCAGCTACAATGAGCAGTTCTTC.

This clonotype was seen at least ten times. V usage is TRBV7-9 and J usage is TRBJ2-7, with D hard to call. This CDR3 contains 15 residues. Trimming removed 3 bases from V and 2 bases from J, with 14 bases in between. Germline V gene lookup returns CDR1 SEHNR and CDR2 FQNEAQ (reference sequence). The CDR3 nucleotides are TGTGCCAGCAGCTTGCCCCTTACAGTGACCTACGAGCAGTACTTC. This sequence encodes CASSLPLTVTYEQYF.

This chain connects TRBV28 to TRBJ2-2; D possibly corresponds to TRBD1 (6 bases). The V end lost 6 bases, the J end lost 2 bases, and 13 bases lay between the germline ends. The CDR3 runs to 15 residues. From germline, CDR1 is MDHEN and CDR2 SYDVKM. CDR3 nucleotide sequence: TGTGCCAGCAGGGTTCAGGGGATCAACACCGGGGAGCTGTTTTTT. Protein product: CASRVQGINTGELFF.

This clonotype was picked up many times. The chain recombines TRBV6-8 with TRBJ2-3; TRBD2 aligns across 11 bases. Germline CDR1 reads MNHGY; CDR2 reads SAAAGT. The CDR3 is 15 amino acids. V trimming: 9 bases; J trimming: 3 bases; junction bases outside the gene matches: 8. The CDR3 reads CASIDSGRATDTQYF. The CDR3 DNA sequence: TGTGCCAGTATCGATAGCGGGAGGGCGACAGATACGCAGTATTTT.

The chain has TRBV6-2 or TRBV6-3 and TRBJ1-6; TRBD1 aligns across 8 bases. The V segment lost 6 bases and the J segment 5 bases; nucleotides outside the gene matches: 6. CDR3 length: 15 amino acids. The germline CDR1 and CDR2 sequences are MNHEY and SVGEGT. In DNA, the CDR3 is TGTGCCAGCAGGGACCGACAGGGGAATAATTCACCCCTCCACTTT. Its translation: CASRDRQGNNSPLHF.

The rearrangement links TRBV5-6 to TRBJ2-3; no reliable D call. The germline CDR1 and CDR2 sequences are SGHDT and YYEEEE. V lost 0 bases and J 1 base, leaving 12 bases between the germline ends. The CDR3 extends over 16 amino acids. The CDR3 protein is CASSLVRTAGTDTQYF. CDR3 nucleotides: TGTGCCAGCAGCTTGGTCAGGACGGCCGGCACAGATACGCAGTATTTT.

This clonotype has a handful of counts. The chain is built from TRBV11-2 and TRBJ2-1; D may be TRBD2 (6 bases). Germline V lookup: CDR1 SGHAT, CDR2 FQNNGV. Trimming took off 3 bases at V and 7 bases at J, with 13 bases between the two ends. There are 14 residues in the CDR3. The CDR3 DNA reads as TGTGCCAGCAGCTTCCGACTAGAGTGGAATGAGCAGTTCTTC. Its protein is CASSFRLEWNEQFF.

Many counts were recorded for this clonotype. V and J are TRBV7-6 and TRBJ2-3; TRBD2 matches at 9 bases. Losses at the gene ends were 1 base for V and 2 bases for J; bases not matched to a gene: 4. CDR1 is SGHVS, CDR2 FNYEAQ, per germline. The CDR3 sequence is 16 residues long. The CDR3 sequence is CASSLDIAGATDTQYF. In nucleotides, the CDR3 is TGTGCCAGCAGCTTAGATATAGCGGGGGCCACAGATACGCAGTATTTT.

This clonotype was detected ten times or more. The V call is TRBV7-2, the J call TRBJ1-5; D is unclear. This CDR3 region has 13 residues. Germline values: CDR1 SGHTA, CDR2 FQGNSA. Trimming cost V 6 bases and J 1 base, with 7 bases left between them. The CDR3 spells CASSLRSNQPQHF. In DNA form, the CDR3 reads TGTGCCAGCAGTTTACGAAGCAATCAGCCCCAGCATTTT.

The V call is TRBV7-2, the J call TRBJ1-4; 9 bases are shared with TRBD1. Trimming at V came to 2 bases and at J to 8 bases, leaving 6 bases not matched to a gene. The CDR3 is 15 residues long. Germline values: CDR1 SGHTA, CDR2 FQGNSA. Here the CDR3 DNA reads TGTGCCAGCAGCTTAAGCTGGGACAGGGCCGAAAAACTGTTTTTT. Its protein product is CASSLSWDRAEKLFF.

The rearrangement links TRBV28 to TRBJ2-7; 9 bases map to TRBD1. This CDR3 has 15 amino acids. Germline CDR1 is MDHEN and CDR2 is SYDVKM. Unmatched junction bases numbered 4, after V lost 1 base and J lost 3 bases. The DNA for the CDR3 is TGTGCCAGCAGTTTATCGACAGGGGGATACTACGAGCAGTACTTC. It codes for CASSLSTGGYYEQYF. Together with reference TRBV28 and TRBJ2-7, the CDR3 gives the full variable domain: DVKVTQSSRYLVKRTGEKVFLECVQDMDHENMFWYRQDPGLGLRLIYFSYDVKMKEKGDIPEGYSVSREKKERFSLILESASTNQTSMYLCASSLSTGGYYEQYFGPGTRLTVT.